This paragraph covers one TCR beta chain sequence. The CDR3 sequence is 12 residues long. Trimming took 0 bases from V and 4 from J, leaving 7 bases between them. The V gene's germline CDR1 is SQVTM and CDR2 ANQGSEA. These data originate in a study of low-dose radiotherapy and immunotherapy resistance in tumors. Study-wide context: Those assigned to Cohort 2 were treated with 1 Gy per fraction every two weeks (13 Gy in total over 26 weeks). One day prior to radiation and immunotherapy, intravenous cyclophosphamide at 200 mg/m2 was given, repeated every two weeks.

Primers used for first-strand cDNA, a TRAV- and TRBV-specific set, covered both alpha and beta chains. TCRs were put through roughly 20 PCR cycles of amplification with Phusion. A constant-region primer and the V-primer adapter served as the primer pair. TCRdb reanalysed the reads using MiXCR and keeps one entry per CDR3 protein. Of 9,500 to 15,000 distinct CDR3 sequences listed, roughly 71% were seen once; the top ten hold roughly 3.6%. The V gene is TRBV29-1, the J gene TRBJ2-7, with D possibly matching TRBD2 (6 bases). This sequence originates from a human donor with advanced metastatic prostate, ovarian, gallbladder or colorectal cancer (not recorded which). This table probably holds off-target reads from a library built for another chain. CDR3 bases: TGCAGCGTTGAAGATCGGGGGTACGAGCAGTACTTC. The encoded protein is CSVEDRGYEQYF.